The T cell receptor (beta chain) described here comes from a study of blood T cell repertoires in COVID-19. Study at large: Italy, Spain and the United States were the sources of the convalescent and acute COVID-19 samples. PBMCs, B-cell-depleted T cells, or T cells provided the cDNA or gDNA that made up the material.

This CDR3 comprises 13 residues. Trimming pared 3 bases from V and 6 bases from J, leaving 11 bases between. In the authors' workflow: Nucleated cell number was recorded as an estimate derived from reference gene primer amplification. Generated by immunoSEQ multiplex PCR, the TCRdb table keeps only in-frame clones and is missing some. V and J calls and clone size come straight from that table; D and trimming were deduced from the DNA. The data hold roughly 350,000 clones, with roughly 85% observed a single time. This clonotype was sampled from a woman between 18 and 30 years old with acute or convalescent COVID-19. Sample: peripheral blood. The gene calls are TRBV12-3 or TRBV12-4 and TRBJ1-2, with a tentative D call TRBD1 (5 bases). The CDR3 nucleotides read TGTGCCAGCAGTTTTAGGAACAGGCATGGCTACACCTTC. Encoded protein: CASSFRNRHGYTF.